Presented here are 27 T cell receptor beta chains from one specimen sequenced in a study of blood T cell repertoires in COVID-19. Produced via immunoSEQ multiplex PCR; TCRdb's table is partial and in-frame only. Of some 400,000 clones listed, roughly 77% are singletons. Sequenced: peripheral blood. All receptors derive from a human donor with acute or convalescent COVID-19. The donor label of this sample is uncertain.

This chain's CDR3 is CASIRTGSGYTF. CDR3 in DNA: TGTGCCAGCATTCGGACAGGGAGCGGCTACACCTTC. The chain is built from TRBV2 and TRBJ1-2; 8 nucleotides match TRBD1. The CDR3 is made up of 12 amino acids. The J segment lost 8 bases and the V segment lost 7 bases, leaving 6 bases of the junction unmatched. The germline CDR1 and CDR2 sequences are SNHLY and FYNNEI.

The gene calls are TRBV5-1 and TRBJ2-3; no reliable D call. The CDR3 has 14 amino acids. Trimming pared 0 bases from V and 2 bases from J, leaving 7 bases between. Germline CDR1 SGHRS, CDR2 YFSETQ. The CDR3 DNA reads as TGCGCCAGCAGCTTGGCCCTAACCACAGATACGCAGTATTTT. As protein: CASSLALTTDTQYF.

CDR3 sequence reads: CASSASSGISEQYF. As DNA, the CDR3 is TGTGCCAGCTCAGCTAGTAGCGGGATAAGCGAGCAGTACTTC. V is TRBV18 and J is TRBJ2-7; 8 bases agree with TRBD2. V lost 5 bases and J lost 6; bases outside the gene matches: 9. CDR3 length: 14 amino acids. Germline CDR1 is KGHSH and CDR2 is LQKENI.

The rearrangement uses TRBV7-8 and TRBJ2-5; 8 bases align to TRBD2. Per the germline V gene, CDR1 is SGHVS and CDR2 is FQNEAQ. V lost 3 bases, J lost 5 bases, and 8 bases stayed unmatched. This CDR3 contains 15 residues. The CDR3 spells CASSFPRTSNETQYF. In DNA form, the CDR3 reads TGTGCCAGCAGCTTCCCTCGGACTAGCAATGAGACCCAGTACTTC.

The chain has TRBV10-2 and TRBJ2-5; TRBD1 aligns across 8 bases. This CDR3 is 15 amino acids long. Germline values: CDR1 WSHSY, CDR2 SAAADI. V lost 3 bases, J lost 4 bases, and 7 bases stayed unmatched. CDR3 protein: CASSEQGDVVETQYF. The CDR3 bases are TGCGCCAGCAGTGAACAGGGGGACGTTGTAGAGACCCAGTACTTC.

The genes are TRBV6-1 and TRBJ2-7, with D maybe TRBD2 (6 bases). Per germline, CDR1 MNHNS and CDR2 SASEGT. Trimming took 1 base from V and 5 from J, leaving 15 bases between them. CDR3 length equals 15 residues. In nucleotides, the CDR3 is TGTGCCAGCAGTGAAGGGACTATTTTCTCGGACGAGCAGTACTTC. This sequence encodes CASSEGTIFSDEQYF.

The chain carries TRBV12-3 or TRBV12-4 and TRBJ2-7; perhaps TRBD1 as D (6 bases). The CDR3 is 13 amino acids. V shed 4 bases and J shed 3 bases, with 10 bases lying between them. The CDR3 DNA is TGTGCCAGCAGTTATTACAGGGACTACGAGCAGTACTTC. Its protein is CASSYYRDYEQYF.

CDR3 residues: CAWTGQRLGPQYF. The CDR3 DNA sequence: TGTGCCTGGACTGGCCAGCGCCTGGGGCCCCAGTACTTC. The chain has TRBV30 and TRBJ2-5; D is possibly TRBD1 (5 bases). This CDR3 region has 13 residues. The germline V gene has CDR1 GTSNPN and CDR2 SVGIG (reference sequence). V was pared by 4 bases and J by 9 bases, with 18 bases between.

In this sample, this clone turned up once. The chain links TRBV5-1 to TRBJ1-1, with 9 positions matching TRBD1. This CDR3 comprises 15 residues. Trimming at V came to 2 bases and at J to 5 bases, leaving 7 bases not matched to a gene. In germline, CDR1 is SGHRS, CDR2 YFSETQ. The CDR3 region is CASSLQDRGRTEAFF. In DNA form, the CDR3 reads TGCGCCAGCAGCTTACAAGACAGGGGGAGGACTGAAGCTTTCTTT.

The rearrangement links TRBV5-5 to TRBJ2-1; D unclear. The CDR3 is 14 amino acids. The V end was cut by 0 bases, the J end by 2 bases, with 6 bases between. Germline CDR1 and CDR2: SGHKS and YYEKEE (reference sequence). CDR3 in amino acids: CASSLGATYNEQFF. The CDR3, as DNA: TGTGCCAGCAGCTTGGGGGCAACCTACAATGAGCAGTTCTTC.

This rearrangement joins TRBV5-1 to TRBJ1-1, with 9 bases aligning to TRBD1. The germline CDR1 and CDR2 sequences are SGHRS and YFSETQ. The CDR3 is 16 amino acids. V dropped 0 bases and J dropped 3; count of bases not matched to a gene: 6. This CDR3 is CASSLESTGGHTEAFF. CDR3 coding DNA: TGCGCCAGCAGCTTGGAAAGTACAGGGGGCCACACTGAAGCTTTCTTT.

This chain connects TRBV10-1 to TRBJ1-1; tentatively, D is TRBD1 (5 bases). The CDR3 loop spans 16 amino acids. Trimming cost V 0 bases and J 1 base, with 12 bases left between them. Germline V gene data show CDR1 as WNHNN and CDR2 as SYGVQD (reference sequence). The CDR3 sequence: CASSESWVGGNTEAFF. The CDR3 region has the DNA TGCGCCAGCAGTGAGTCTTGGGTCGGGGGGAACACTGAAGCTTTCTTT.

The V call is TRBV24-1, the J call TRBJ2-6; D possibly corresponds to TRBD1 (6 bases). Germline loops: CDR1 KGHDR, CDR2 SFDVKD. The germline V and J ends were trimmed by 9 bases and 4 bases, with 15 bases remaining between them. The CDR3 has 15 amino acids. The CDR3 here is CATSTGPGGANVLTF. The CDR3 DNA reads TGTGCCACCTCGACAGGTCCCGGAGGGGCCAACGTCCTGACTTTC.

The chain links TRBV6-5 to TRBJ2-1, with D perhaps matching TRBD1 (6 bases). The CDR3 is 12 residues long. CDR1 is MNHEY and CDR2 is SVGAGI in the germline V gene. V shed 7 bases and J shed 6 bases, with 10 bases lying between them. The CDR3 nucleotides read TGTGCCAGCACCAGCAGGGGCAATGAGCAGTTCTTC. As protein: CASTSRGNEQFF.

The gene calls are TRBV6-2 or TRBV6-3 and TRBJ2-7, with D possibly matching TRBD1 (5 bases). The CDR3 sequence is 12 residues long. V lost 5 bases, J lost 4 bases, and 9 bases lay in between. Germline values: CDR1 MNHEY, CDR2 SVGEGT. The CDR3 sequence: CASSNNRYEQYF. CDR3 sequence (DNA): TGTGCCAGCAGTAATAACAGGTACGAGCAGTACTTC.

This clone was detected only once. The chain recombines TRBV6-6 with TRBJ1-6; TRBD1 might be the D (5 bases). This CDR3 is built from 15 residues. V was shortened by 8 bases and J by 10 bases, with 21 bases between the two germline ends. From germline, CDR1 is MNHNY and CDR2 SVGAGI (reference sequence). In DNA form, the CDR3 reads TGTGCCAGCTCAAATCCGGTAGGGGTTGTCTCACCCCTCCACTTT. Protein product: CASSNPVGVVSPLHF.

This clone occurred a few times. CDR3 sequence: CASSLTGGYGYTF. The CDR3, as DNA: TGTGCCAGCTCATTGACAGGGGGATATGGCTACACCTTC. The chain carries TRBV18 and TRBJ1-2, with 9 bases aligning to TRBD1. The CDR3 is made up of 13 amino acids. Germline V lookup: CDR1 KGHSH, CDR2 LQKENI. The trim removed 5 bases at V and 5 bases at J, leaving 3 bases unmatched. Filled out from reference TRBV18 and TRBJ1-2, the complete variable domain reads NAGVMQNPRHLVRRRGQEARLRCSPMKGHSHVYWYRQLPEEGLKFMVYLQKENIIDESGMPKERFSAEFPKEGPSILRIQQVVRGDSAAYFCASSLTGGYGYTFGSGTRLTVV.

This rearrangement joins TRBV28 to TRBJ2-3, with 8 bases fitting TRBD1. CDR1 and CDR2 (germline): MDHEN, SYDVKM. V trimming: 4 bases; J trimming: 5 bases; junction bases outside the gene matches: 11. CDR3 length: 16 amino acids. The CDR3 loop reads CASSSGQVAPGDTQYF. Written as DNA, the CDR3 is TGTGCCAGCAGTTCGGGACAGGTCGCCCCGGGAGATACGCAGTATTTT.

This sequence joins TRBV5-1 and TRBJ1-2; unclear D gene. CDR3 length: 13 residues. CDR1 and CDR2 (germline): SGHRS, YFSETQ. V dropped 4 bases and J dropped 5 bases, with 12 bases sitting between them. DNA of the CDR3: TGCGCCAGCAGCGTCGAGCTCCGATATGGCTACACCTTC. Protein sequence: CASSVELRYGYTF.

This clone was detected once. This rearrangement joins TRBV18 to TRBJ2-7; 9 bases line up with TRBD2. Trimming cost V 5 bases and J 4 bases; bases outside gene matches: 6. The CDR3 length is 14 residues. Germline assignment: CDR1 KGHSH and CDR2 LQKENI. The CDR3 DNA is TGTGCCAGCTCATTTCCTAGCGGGAAATACGAGCAGTACTTC. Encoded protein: CASSFPSGKYEQYF.

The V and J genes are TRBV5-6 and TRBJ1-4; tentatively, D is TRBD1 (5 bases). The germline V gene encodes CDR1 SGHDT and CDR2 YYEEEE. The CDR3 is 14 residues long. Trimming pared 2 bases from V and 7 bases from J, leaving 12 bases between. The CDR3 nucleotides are TGTGCCAGCAGCTTAGGGGAGGGTGGTGAAAAACTGTTTTTT. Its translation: CASSLGEGGEKLFF.

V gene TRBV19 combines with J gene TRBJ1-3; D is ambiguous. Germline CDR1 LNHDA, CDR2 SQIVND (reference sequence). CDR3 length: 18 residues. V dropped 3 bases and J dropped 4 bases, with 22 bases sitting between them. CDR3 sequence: CASSIGNRFRQDGNTIYF. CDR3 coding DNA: TGTGCCAGTAGTATCGGGAATCGTTTTCGGCAGGACGGAAACACCATATATTTT.

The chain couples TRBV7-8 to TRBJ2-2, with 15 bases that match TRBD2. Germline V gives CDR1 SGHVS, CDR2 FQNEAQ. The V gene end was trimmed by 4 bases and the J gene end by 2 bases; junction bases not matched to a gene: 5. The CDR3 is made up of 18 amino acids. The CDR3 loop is CASSSGLAGGINTGELFF. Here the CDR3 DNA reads TGTGCCAGCAGCTCCGGACTAGCGGGGGGGATAAACACCGGGGAGCTGTTTTTT.

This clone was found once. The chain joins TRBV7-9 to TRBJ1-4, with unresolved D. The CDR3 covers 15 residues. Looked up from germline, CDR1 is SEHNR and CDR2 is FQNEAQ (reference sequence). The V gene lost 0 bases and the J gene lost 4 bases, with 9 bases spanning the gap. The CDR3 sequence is CASSLALGDNEKLFF. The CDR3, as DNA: TGTGCCAGCAGCTTAGCTTTAGGAGATAATGAAAAACTGTTTTTT.

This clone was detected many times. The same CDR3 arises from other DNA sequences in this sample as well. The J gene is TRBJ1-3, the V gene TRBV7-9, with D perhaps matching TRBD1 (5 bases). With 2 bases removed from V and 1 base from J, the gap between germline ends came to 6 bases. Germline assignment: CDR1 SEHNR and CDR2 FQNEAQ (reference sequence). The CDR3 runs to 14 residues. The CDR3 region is CASSLRGSGNTIYF. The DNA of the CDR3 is TGTGCCAGCAGCTTAAGGGGATCTGGAAACACCATATATTTT. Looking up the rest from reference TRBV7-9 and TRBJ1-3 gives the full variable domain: DTGVSQNPRHKITKRGQNVTFRCDPISEHNRLYWYRQTLGQGPEFLTYFQNEAQLEKSRLLSDRFSAERPKGSFSTLEIQRTEQGDSAMYLCASSLRGSGNTIYFGEGSWLTVV.

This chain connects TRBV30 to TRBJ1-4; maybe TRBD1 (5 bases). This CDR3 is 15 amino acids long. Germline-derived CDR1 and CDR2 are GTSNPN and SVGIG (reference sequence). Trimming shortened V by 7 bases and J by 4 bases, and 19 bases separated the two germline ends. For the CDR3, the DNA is TGTGCCTACCGAATGGGGCAGGTCGTTAATGAAAAACTGTTTTTT. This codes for CAYRMGQVVNEKLFF.

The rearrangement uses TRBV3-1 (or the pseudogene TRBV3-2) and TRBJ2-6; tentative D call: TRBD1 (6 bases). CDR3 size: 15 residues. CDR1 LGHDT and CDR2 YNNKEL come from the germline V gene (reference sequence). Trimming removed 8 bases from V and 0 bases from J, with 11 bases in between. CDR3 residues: CASDRSPSGANVLTF. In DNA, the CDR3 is TGTGCCAGCGACAGGTCCCCCTCTGGGGCCAACGTCCTGACTTTC.